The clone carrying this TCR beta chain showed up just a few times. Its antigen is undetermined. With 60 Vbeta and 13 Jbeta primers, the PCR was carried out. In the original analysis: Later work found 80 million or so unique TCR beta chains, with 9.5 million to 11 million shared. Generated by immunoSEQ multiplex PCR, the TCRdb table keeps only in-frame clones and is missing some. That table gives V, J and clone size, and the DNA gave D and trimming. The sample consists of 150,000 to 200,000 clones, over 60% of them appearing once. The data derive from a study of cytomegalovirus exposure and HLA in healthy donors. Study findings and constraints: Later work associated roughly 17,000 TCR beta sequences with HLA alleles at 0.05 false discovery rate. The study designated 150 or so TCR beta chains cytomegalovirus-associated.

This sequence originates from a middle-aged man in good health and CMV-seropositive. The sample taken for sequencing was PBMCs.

The CDR3 DNA follows: TGCGCCAGCAGCCCGGGACTTACGTACGAGCAGTACTTC. It yields the protein CASSPGLTYEQYF. The gene calls are TRBV10-1 and TRBJ2-7; maybe TRBD2 (6 bases). The V gene's germline CDR1 is WNHNN and CDR2 SYGVQD (reference sequence). This CDR3 comprises 13 residues. Trimming stripped 6 bases from V and 4 bases from J, with 13 bases between.